This paragraph reports one T cell receptor (beta chain). Authors' analysis steps: Estimation of nucleated cell counts relied on the amplification of reference gene primers. Some clones are missing from TCRdb's copy, which holds only in-frame ones; the method was immunoSEQ multiplex PCR. V and J calls and clone size are those listed in that table; D and trimming were worked out from the DNA. This sample has some 190,000 clones; roughly 86% occur once, and the top ten carry 1.5% to 2%. These data are taken from a study of blood T cell repertoires in COVID-19. Across the study: In each case, the material was cDNA or gDNA derived from T cells, B-cell-depleted T cells, or PBMCs.

Sequencing was performed on peripheral blood. The source of this sequence is a man aged 18 to 29 with active or convalescent COVID-19.

The CDR3 reads CASSLFGGDYGYTF. CDR3 in DNA: TGTGCCAGCAGCTTATTCGGCGGTGACTATGGCTACACCTTC. The rearrangement uses TRBV7-8 and TRBJ1-2; D unclear. V was cut by 2 bases and J by 3 bases, with 10 bases left in between. The CDR3 has 14 residues. The V gene's germline CDR1 is SGHVS and CDR2 FQNEAQ.